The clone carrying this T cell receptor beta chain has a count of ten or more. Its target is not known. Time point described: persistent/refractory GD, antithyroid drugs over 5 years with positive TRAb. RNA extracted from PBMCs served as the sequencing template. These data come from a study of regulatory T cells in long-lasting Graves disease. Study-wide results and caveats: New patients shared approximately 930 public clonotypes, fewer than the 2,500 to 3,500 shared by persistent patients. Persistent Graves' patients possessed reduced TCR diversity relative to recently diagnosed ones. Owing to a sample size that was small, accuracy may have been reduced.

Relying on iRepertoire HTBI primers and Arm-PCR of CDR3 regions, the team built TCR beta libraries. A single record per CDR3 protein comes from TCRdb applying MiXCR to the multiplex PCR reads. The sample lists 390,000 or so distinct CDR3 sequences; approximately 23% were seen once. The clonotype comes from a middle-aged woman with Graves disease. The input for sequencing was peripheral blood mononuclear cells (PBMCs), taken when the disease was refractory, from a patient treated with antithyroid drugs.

The CDR3 DNA follows: TGTGCCACCCTAGCGGGACTATTCCCGGGATACGAGCAGTACTTC. It translates to CATLAGLFPGYEQYF. This chain connects TRBV6-1 to TRBJ2-7, with 9 bases fitting TRBD2. Germline CDR1 is MNHNS and CDR2 is SASEGT. This CDR3 region has 15 residues. V was pared by 10 bases and J by 4 bases, with 14 bases of the junction left unmatched.